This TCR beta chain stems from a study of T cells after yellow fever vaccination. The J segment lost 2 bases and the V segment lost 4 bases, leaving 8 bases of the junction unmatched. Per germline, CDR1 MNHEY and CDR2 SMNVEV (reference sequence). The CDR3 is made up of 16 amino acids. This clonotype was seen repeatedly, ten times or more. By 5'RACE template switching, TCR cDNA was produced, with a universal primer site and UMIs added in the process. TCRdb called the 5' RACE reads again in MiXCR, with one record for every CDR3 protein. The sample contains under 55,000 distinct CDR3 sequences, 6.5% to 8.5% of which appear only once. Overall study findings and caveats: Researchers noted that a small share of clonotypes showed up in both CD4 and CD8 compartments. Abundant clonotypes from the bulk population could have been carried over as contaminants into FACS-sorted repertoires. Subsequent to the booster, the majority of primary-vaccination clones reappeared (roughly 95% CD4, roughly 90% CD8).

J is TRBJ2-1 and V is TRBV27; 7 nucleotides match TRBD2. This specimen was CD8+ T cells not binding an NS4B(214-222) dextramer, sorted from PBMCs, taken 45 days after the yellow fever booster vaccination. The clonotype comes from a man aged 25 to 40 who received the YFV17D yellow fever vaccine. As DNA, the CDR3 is TGTGCCAGCAGTTATCAGGGAGGGACCCCCTACAATGAGCAGTTCTTC. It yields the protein CASSYQGGTPYNEQFF.